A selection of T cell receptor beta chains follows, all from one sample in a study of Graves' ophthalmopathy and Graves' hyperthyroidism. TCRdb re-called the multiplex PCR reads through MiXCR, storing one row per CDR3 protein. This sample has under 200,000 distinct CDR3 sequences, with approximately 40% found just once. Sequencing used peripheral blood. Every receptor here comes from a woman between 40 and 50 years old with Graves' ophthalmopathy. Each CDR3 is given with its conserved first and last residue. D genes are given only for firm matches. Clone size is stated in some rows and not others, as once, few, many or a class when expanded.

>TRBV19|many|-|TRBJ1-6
CASRTKGGHNSPLHF
TGTGCCAGTCGAACCAAGGGCGGCCATAATTCACCCCTCCACTTT
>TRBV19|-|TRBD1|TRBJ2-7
CASSAGQGSYEQYF
TGTGCCAGTAGTGCCGGACAGGGTAGTTACGAGCAGTACTTC
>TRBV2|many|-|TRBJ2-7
CASNRRSGAGQYF
TGTGCCAGCAACCGGCGGTCTGGAGCCGGGCAGTACTTC
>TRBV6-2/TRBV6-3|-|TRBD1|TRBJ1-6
CASSYSWTGQGLSSPLHF
TGTGCCAGCAGTTACTCATGGACGGGACAGGGTTTATCTTCACCCCTCCACTTT
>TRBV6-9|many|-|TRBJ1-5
CASSKIWDMWVTRSMNQPQHF
TGTGCCAGCAGTAAAATATGGGACATGTGGGTGACCCGCTCAATGAATCAGCCCCAGCATTTT
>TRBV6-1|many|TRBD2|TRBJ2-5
CASSGTSGREETQYF
TGTGCCAGCAGTGGGACTAGCGGGAGGGAAGAGACCCAGTACTTC
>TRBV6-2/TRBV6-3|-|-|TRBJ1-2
CASTDTSYGYTF
TGTGCCAGCACGGACACTAGCTATGGCTACACCTTC
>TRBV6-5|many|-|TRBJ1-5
CASSPREKFQPQHF
TGTGCCAGCAGTCCCCGGGAGAAATTTCAGCCCCAGCATTTT
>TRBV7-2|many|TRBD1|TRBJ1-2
CASSNRDRGLGYTF
TGTGCCAGCAGCAACAGGGACAGGGGGTTAGGCTACACCTTC
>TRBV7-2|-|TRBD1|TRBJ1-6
CASSLDRGNSPLHF
TGTGCCAGCAGCCTGGACAGGGGTAATTCACCCCTCCACTTT
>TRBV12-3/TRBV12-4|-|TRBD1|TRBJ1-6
CASRGQGSGAPLHF
TGTGCCAGCAGAGGACAGGGAAGCGGGGCACCCCTCCACTTT
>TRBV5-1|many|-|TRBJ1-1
CASSSRDMNTEAFF
TGCGCCAGCAGCTCCAGGGACATGAACACTGAAGCTTTCTTT
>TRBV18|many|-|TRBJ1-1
CASSPGTNREAFF
TGTGCCAGCTCACCAGGGACGAACAGAGAAGCTTTCTTT
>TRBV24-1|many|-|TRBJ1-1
CATSEPMGTEAFF
TGTGCCACCAGTGAGCCGATGGGCACTGAAGCTTTCTTT
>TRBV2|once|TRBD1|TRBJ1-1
CASSQKQGMNTEAFF
TGTGCCAGCAGCCAGAAACAGGGGATGAACACTGAAGCTTTCTTT
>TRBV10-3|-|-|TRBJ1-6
CAISDSGPSESPLHF
TGTGCCATCAGTGACTCGGGACCTAGTGAGTCACCCCTCCACTTT
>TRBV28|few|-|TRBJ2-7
CASSLMGEQYF
TGTGCCAGCAGTTTGATGGGCGAGCAGTACTTC
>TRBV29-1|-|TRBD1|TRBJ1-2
CSVEVAGQGIYGYTF
TGCAGCGTTGAGGTGGCAGGACAGGGGATTTATGGCTACACCTTC
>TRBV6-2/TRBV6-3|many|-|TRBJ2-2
CASNGGFYTGELFF
TGTGCCAGCAATGGAGGGTTTTACACCGGGGAGCTGTTTTTT
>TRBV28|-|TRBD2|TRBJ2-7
CASSLKMSLAGGTYEQYF
TGTGCCAGCAGTTTAAAGATGAGCCTAGCGGGAGGGACCTACGAGCAGTACTTC
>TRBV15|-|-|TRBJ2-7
CATSTQSGSYEQYF
TGTGCCACCAGCACCCAGAGCGGGTCCTACGAGCAGTACTTC
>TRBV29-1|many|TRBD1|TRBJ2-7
CSGGQGLGEQYF
TGCAGCGGGGGACAGGGGCTAGGCGAGCAGTACTTC
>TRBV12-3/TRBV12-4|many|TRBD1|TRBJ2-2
CASTAGGAGELFF
TGTGCCAGCACGGCAGGGGGTGCCGGGGAGCTGTTTTTT
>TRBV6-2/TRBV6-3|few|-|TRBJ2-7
CASSLVGQGGEQYF
TGTGCCAGCAGCCTGGTGGGGCAGGGTGGCGAGCAGTACTTC
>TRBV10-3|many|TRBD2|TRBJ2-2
CAISPGLAEAGELFF
TGTGCCATCAGCCCGGGACTAGCGGAGGCCGGGGAGCTGTTTTTT
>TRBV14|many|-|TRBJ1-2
CASSQVTSLVSGYTF
TGTGCCAGCAGCCAAGTTACTTCCCTGGTTTCTGGCTACACCTTC
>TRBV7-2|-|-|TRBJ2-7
CASSTGGASSYEQYF
TGTGCCAGCAGCACCGGAGGGGCGAGCTCCTACGAGCAGTACTTC
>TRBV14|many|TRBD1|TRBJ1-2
CASSQAGTGQLYGYTF
TGTGCCAGCAGCCAAGCCGGGACAGGACAACTATATGGCTACACCTTC
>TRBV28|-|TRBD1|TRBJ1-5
CASSWGTGDYQPQHF
TGTGCCAGCAGTTGGGGGACAGGAGACTATCAGCCCCAGCATTTT
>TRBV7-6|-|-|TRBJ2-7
CASSLGPGMTYEQYF
TGTGCCAGCAGCTTAGGACCGGGCATGACCTACGAGCAGTACTTC
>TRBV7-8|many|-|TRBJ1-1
CASSLEGTSWDYTEAFF
TGTGCCAGCAGCTTAGAAGGGACATCCTGGGATTACACTGAAGCTTTCTTT
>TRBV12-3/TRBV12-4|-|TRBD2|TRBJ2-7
CASSLLAGVGEQYF
TGTGCCAGCAGTTTGCTAGCGGGAGTAGGCGAGCAGTACTTC
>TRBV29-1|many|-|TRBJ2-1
CSVDRPDYISSYNEQFF
TGCAGCGTTGATAGACCAGATTATATTAGCTCCTACAATGAGCAGTTCTTC
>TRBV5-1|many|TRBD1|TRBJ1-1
CASSSQGGRVNTEAFF
TGCGCCAGCAGCTCACAGGGGGGACGGGTGAACACTGAAGCTTTCTTT
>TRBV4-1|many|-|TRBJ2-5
CASSPPRVPPGTQYF
TGCGCCAGCAGCCCGCCGAGAGTCCCACCGGGGACCCAGTACTTC
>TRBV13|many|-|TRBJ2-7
CASSSRRTLAGEQYF
TGTGCCAGCAGCTCGCGCCGGACCCTGGCGGGCGAGCAGTACTTC
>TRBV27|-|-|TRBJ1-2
CASAKQLANYGYTF
TGTGCCAGCGCCAAGCAGTTGGCAAACTATGGCTACACCTTC
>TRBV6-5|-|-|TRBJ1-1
CASSFQDMNTEAFF
TGTGCCAGCAGTTTTCAGGACATGAACACTGAAGCTTTCTTT
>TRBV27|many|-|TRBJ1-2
CASSLGRTAFYGYTF
TGTGCCAGCAGTTTGGGGCGGACAGCTTTTTATGGCTACACCTTC
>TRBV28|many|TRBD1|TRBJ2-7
CASSTTGYEQYF
TGTGCCAGCAGTACGACAGGGTACGAGCAGTACTTC
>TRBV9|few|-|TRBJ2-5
CASSVGHVETQYF
TGTGCCAGCAGCGTAGGTCACGTCGAGACCCAGTACTTC
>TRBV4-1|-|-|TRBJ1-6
CASSLGQTLHF
TGCGCCAGCAGCCTAGGACAGACCCTCCACTTT